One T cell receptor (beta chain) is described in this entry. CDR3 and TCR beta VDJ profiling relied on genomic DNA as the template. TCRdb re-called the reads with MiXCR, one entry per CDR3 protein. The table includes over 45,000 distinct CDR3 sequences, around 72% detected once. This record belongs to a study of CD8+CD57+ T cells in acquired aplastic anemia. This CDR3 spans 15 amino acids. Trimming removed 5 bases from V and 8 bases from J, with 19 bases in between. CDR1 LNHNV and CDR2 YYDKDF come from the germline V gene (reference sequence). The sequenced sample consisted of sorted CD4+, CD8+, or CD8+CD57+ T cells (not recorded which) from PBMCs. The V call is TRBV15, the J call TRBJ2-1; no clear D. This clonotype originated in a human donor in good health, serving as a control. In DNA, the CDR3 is TGTGCCACCAGCGGTGGACGTCGTGCATCCGATGAGCAGTTCTTC. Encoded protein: CATSGGRRASDEQFF.